This entry lists 15 T cell receptor beta chains sequenced from one sample in a study of cytomegalovirus exposure and HLA in healthy donors. Profiled with immunoSEQ multiplex PCR; TCRdb holds only in-frame clones, not every one. The data show some 76,000 clones, 85% to 95% seen once. Input material: PBMCs. All receptors derive from a woman in her late teens or twenties in good health and CMV-seronegative.

The chain is built from TRBV5-6 and TRBJ1-4; possibly TRBD1 for D (5 bases). The CDR3 totals 14 residues. Germline values: CDR1 SGHDT, CDR2 YYEEEE. V lost 4 bases and J lost 6, with 13 bases in between. The chain's CDR3 is CASSPPGLDEKLFF. The CDR3 bases are TGTGCCAGCAGCCCTCCAGGGTTAGATGAAAAACTGTTTTTT. Drawing the rest from reference TRBV5-6 and TRBJ1-4, the complete variable domain is DAGVTQSPTHLIKTRGQQVTLRCSPKSGHDTVSWYQQALGQGPQFIFQYYEEEERQRGNFPDRFSGHQFPNYSSELNVNALLLGDSALYLCASSPPGLDEKLFFGSGTQLSVL.

The V and J genes are TRBV6-6 and TRBJ2-5, with 9 bases aligning to TRBD2. J gave up 5 bases and V 2 bases, and 3 bases lay outside the gene matches. The V gene's germline CDR1 is MNHNY and CDR2 SVGAGI (reference sequence). CDR3 size: 14 residues. CDR3 sequence: CASSYAGGRETQYF. The DNA of the CDR3 is TGTGCCAGCAGTTACGCGGGGGGGCGGGAGACCCAGTACTTC.

V is TRBV19 and J is TRBJ2-1, with 14 bases aligning to TRBD2. The germline V gene encodes CDR1 LNHDA and CDR2 SQIVND (reference sequence). Losses at the gene ends were 10 bases for V and 7 bases for J; bases not matched to a gene: 12. This CDR3 is 16 amino acids long. CDR3 sequence (DNA): TGTGCCACCAATCGGGGGGGGACTAGCGGGAGAAATGAGCAGTTCTTC. Amino acid sequence: CATNRGGTSGRNEQFF.

The chain carries TRBV9 and TRBJ2-3; possible D gene TRBD2, 6 bases. The CDR3 consists of 14 residues. Germline V gene data show CDR1 as SGDLS and CDR2 as YYNGEE. Trimming shortened V by 3 bases and J by 9 bases, and 17 bases separated the two germline ends. CDR3 sequence reads: CASSAHRRAGTQYF. The CDR3 nucleotides read TGTGCCAGCAGCGCCCACCGACGAGCGGGCACGCAGTATTTT.

The J gene is TRBJ1-1, the V gene TRBV7-8, with D perhaps matching TRBD1 (5 bases). Germline CDR1 is SGHVS and CDR2 is FQNEAQ. Trimming left V 4 bases short and J 3 bases short, with 15 bases between. The CDR3 is 15 residues long. The CDR3 DNA reads TGTGCCAGCAGCTCCGGGATCTGGGGGGACACTGAAGCTTTCTTT. It encodes CASSSGIWGDTEAFF.

V gene TRBV12-5 combines with J gene TRBJ1-5; no reliable D call. This CDR3 has 11 amino acids. CDR1 LGHNT and CDR2 FRNRAP come from the germline V gene. V lost 6 bases, J lost 4 bases, and 4 bases lay in between. The CDR3 region is CASGPNQPQHF. The CDR3 DNA sequence: TGTGCTAGTGGCCCGAATCAGCCCCAGCATTTT.

The gene calls are TRBV19 and TRBJ2-3, with D possibly being TRBD2 (7 bases). V dropped 5 bases and J dropped 5 bases, with 11 bases sitting between them. The CDR3 totals 13 residues. Germline CDR1 reads LNHDA; CDR2 reads SQIVND (reference sequence). The CDR3 reads CASSGGAEDTQYF. DNA of the CDR3: TGTGCCAGTAGTGGGGGGGCTGAAGATACGCAGTATTTT. The full variable domain, with the rest looked up from reference TRBV19 and TRBJ2-3, is DGGITQSPKYLFRKEGQNVTLSCEQNLNHDAMYWYRQDPGQGLRLIYYSQIVNDFQKGDIAEGYSVSREKKESFPLTVTSAQKNPTAFYLCASSGGAEDTQYFGPGTRLTVL.

The rearrangement links TRBV11-2 to TRBJ2-4, with D possibly matching TRBD1 (5 bases). Trimming stripped 1 base from V and 1 base from J, with 11 bases between. Germline V lookup: CDR1 SGHAT, CDR2 FQNNGV. The CDR3 runs 16 residues. CDR3 DNA sequence: TGTGCCAGCAGCTTAGCAGGGTCGCTGGCCAAAAACATTCAGTACTTC. Amino acid sequence: CASSLAGSLAKNIQYF.

The chain joins TRBV4-1 to TRBJ2-3; a possible D gene is TRBD2 (7 bases). This CDR3 has 18 residues. The germline V and J ends were trimmed by 0 bases and 6 bases, with 22 bases remaining between them. Germline loops: CDR1 MGHRA, CDR2 YSYEKL. The CDR3 bases are TGCGCCAGCAGCCAAGATGTCGTCGAGGGGGGGGCCAGGGATACGCAGTATTTT. The encoded protein is CASSQDVVEGGARDTQYF.

V gene TRBV18 combines with J gene TRBJ2-1; D gene ambiguous. The length of the CDR3 is 14 residues. The germline V and J ends were trimmed by 2 bases and 4 bases, with 9 bases remaining between them. Germline CDR1 and CDR2: KGHSH and LQKENI. The CDR3 nucleotides are TGTGCCAGCTCACCAACGGTTCGGTACAATGAGCAGTTCTTC. It is translated as CASSPTVRYNEQFF.

The chain is built from TRBV4-1 and TRBJ2-3; 8 nucleotides line up with TRBD1. There are 16 residues in the CDR3. Trimming removed 1 base from V and 0 bases from J; junction bases left unmatched: 3. Germline loops: CDR1 MGHRA, CDR2 YSYEKL. This CDR3 reads CASSQGTGLSTDTQYF. CDR3 coding DNA: TGCGCCAGCAGCCAAGGGACAGGGCTTAGCACAGATACGCAGTATTTT.

This clone appeared once. The chain couples TRBV25-1 to TRBJ1-2; 9 bases line up with TRBD1. Trimming took 8 bases from V and 4 from J; bases not matched to a gene: 5. Germline CDR1 reads MGHDK; CDR2 reads SYGVNS. This CDR3 comprises 13 residues. The CDR3 nucleotides are TGTGCCAGCCGTGGGACAGGGTTCTATGGCTACACCTTC. Translated: CASRGTGFYGYTF.

This chain uses TRBV5-6 with TRBJ1-1; the match to TRBD1 covers 7 bases. Trimming took 6 bases from V and 3 from J; bases not matched to a gene: 8. This CDR3 comprises 14 residues. Germline CDR1 is SGHDT and CDR2 is YYEEEE. In DNA, the CDR3 is TGTGCCAGCATCTTAGGGGGCAAAGACACTGAAGCTTTCTTT. It yields the protein CASILGGKDTEAFF.

The chain joins TRBV19 to TRBJ2-7; a weak D match, TRBD1 (6 bases). Trimming removed 8 bases from V and 7 bases from J, with 24 bases in between. This CDR3 has 15 amino acids. The germline V gene encodes CDR1 LNHDA and CDR2 SQIVND (reference sequence). The CDR3 loop reads CASGNPRGSAEEQYF. DNA for the CDR3: TGTGCCAGTGGCAATCCCAGGGGATCGGCTGAGGAGCAGTACTTC. Filled out from reference TRBV19 and TRBJ2-7, the complete variable domain reads DGGITQSPKYLFRKEGQNVTLSCEQNLNHDAMYWYRQDPGQGLRLIYYSQIVNDFQKGDIAEGYSVSREKKESFPLTVTSAQKNPTAFYLCASGNPRGSAEEQYFGPGTRLTVT.

V is TRBV11-2 and J is TRBJ2-7; the match to TRBD2 covers 7 bases. From germline, CDR1 is SGHAT and CDR2 FQNNGV. The CDR3 has 13 residues. J was trimmed by 5 bases and V by 1 base; bases with no gene match: 2. CDR3 sequence (DNA): TGTGCCAGCAGCTTAGGCGGGAGCGACGAGCAGTACTTC. This encodes CASSLGGSDEQYF.